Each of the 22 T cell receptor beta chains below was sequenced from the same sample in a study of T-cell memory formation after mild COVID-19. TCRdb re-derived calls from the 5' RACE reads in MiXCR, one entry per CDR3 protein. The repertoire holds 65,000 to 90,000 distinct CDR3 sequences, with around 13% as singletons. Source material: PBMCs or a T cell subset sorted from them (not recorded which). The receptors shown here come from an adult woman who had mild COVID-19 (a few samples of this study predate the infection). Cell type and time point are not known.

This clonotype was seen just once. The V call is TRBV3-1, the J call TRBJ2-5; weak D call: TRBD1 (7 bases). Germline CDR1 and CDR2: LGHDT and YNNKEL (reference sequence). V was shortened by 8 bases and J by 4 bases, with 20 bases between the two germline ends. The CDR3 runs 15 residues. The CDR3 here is CASAHSGGGRETQYF. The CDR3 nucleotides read TGTGCCAGCGCCCACTCAGGGGGAGGAAGAGAGACCCAGTACTTC.

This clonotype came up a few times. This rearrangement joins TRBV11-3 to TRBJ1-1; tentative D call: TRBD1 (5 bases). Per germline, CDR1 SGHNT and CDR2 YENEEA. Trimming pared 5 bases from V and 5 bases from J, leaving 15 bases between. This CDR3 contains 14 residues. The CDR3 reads CASSPKVGVTEAFF. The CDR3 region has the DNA TGTGCCAGCAGCCCAAAAGTGGGGGTAACTGAAGCTTTCTTT.

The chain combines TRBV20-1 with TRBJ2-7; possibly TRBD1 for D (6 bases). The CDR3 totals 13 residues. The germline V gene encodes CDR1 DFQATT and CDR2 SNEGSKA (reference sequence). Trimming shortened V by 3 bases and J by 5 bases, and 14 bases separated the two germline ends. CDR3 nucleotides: TGCAGTGCTAGGGCCCCGAGGGGGAACGAGCAGTACTTC. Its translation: CSARAPRGNEQYF.

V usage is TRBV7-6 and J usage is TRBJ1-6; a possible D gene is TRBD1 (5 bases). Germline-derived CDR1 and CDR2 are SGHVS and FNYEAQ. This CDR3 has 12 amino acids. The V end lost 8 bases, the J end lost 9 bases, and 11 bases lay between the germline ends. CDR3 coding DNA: TGTGCCAGCGGGCCTCAGGGTTCACCCCTCCACTTT. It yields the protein CASGPQGSPLHF. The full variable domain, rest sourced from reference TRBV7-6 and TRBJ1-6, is GAGVSQSPRYKVTKRGQDVALRCDPISGHVSLYWYRQALGQGPEFLTYFNYEAQQDKSGLPNDRFSAERPEGSISTLTIQRTEQRDSAMYRCASGPQGSPLHFGNGTRLTVT.

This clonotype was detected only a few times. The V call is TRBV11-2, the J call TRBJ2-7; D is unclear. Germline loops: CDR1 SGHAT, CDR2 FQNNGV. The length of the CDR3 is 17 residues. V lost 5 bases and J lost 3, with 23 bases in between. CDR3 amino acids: CASSPYRVLNGDYEQYF. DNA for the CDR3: TGTGCCAGCAGCCCCTACAGAGTGCTGAACGGAGACTACGAGCAGTACTTC.

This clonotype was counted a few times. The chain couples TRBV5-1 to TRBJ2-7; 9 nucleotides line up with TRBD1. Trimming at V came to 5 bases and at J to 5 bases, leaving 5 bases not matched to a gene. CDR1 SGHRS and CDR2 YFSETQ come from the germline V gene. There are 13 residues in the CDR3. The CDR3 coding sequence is TGCGCCAGCAGGGGACAGGGTTCGCACGAGCAGTACTTC. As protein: CASRGQGSHEQYF.

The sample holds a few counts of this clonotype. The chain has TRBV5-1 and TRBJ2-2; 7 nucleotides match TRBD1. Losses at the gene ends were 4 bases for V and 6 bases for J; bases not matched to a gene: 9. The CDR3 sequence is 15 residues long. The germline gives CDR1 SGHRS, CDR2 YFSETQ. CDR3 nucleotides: TGCGCCAGCAGCCATGGGACAGAATGGCCCGGGGAGCTGTTTTTT. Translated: CASSHGTEWPGELFF.

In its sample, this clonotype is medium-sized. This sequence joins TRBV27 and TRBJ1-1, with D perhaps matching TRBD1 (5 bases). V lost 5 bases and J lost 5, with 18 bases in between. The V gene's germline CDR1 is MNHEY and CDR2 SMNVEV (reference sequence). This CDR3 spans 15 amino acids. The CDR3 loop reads CASSLIMGGGTEAFF. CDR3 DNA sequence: TGTGCCAGCAGTCTCATCATGGGGGGTGGGACTGAAGCTTTCTTT.

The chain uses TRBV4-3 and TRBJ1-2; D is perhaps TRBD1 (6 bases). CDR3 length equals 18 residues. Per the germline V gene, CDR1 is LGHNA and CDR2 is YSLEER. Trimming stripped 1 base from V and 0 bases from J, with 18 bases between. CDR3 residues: CASSQARDMELANYGYTF. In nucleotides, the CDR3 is TGCGCCAGCAGCCAAGCCCGGGACATGGAATTAGCTAACTATGGCTACACCTTC.

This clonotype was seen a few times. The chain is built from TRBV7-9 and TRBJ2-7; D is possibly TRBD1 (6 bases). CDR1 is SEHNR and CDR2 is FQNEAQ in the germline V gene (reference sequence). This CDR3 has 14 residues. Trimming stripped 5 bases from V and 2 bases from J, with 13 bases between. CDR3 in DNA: TGTGCCAGCAGCCCCCGGGACAAACCCTACGAGCAGTACTTC. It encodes CASSPRDKPYEQYF.

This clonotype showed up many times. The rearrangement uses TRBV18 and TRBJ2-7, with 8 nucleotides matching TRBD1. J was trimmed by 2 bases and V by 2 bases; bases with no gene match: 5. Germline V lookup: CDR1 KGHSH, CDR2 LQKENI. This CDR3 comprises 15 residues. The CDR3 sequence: CASSPGQGLTYEQYF. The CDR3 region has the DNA TGTGCCAGCTCACCAGGACAGGGTCTTACCTACGAGCAGTACTTC.

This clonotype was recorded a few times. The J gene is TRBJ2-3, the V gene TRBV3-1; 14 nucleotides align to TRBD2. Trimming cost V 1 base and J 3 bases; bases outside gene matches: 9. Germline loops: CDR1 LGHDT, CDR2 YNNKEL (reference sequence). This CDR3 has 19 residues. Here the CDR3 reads CASSQGALGLAGETDTQYF. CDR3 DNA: TGTGCCAGCAGCCAAGGGGCTCTGGGACTAGCGGGAGAGACAGATACGCAGTATTTT.

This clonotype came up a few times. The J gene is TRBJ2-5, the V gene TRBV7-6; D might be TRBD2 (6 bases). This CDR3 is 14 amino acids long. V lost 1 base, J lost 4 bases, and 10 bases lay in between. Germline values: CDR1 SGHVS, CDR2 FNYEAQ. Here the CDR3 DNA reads TGTGCCAGCAGCTTAGGTGGAGGGCCAGAGACCCAGTACTTC. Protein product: CASSLGGGPETQYF.

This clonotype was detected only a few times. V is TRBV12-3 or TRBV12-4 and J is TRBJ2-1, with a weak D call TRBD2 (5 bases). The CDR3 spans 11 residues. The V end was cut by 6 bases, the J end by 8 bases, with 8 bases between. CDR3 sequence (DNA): TGTGCCAGCAGCTCCGGGGATGAGCAGTTCTTC. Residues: CASSSGDEQFF.

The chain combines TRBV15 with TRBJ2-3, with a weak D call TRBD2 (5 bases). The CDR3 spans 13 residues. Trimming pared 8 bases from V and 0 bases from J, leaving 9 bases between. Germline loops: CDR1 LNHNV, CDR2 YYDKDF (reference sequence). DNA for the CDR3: TGTGCCACCGCAGCGGACAGCACAGATACGCAGTATTTT. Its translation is CATAADSTDTQYF.

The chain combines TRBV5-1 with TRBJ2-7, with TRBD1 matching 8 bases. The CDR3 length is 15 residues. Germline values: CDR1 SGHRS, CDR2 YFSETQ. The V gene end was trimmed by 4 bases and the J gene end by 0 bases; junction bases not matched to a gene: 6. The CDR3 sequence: CASSIGQGPSYEQYF. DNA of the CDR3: TGCGCCAGCAGCATAGGACAGGGCCCCTCCTACGAGCAGTACTTC.

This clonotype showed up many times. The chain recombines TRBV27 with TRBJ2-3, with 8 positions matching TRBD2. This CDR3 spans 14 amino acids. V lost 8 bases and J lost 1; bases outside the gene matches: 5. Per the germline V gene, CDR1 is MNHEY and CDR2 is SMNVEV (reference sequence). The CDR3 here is CASRAGGGTDTQYF. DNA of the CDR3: TGTGCCAGCCGGGCGGGAGGAGGCACAGATACGCAGTATTTT.

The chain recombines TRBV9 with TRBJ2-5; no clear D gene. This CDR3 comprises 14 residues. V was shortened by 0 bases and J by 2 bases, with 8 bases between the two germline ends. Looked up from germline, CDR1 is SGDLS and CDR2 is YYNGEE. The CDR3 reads CASSVATSQETQYF. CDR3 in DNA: TGTGCCAGCAGCGTAGCTACTTCTCAAGAGACCCAGTACTTC.

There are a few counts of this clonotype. CDR3 DNA sequence: TGTGCCAGCAGCGGTAGCGGGAGATGGACAGATACGCAGTATTTT. This encodes CASSGSGRWTDTQYF. The chain carries TRBV9 and TRBJ2-3, with 9 bases identical to TRBD2. The CDR3 extends over 15 amino acids. V shed 3 bases, J shed 3 bases, and the junction held 5 bases outside the gene matches. From germline, CDR1 is SGDLS and CDR2 YYNGEE.

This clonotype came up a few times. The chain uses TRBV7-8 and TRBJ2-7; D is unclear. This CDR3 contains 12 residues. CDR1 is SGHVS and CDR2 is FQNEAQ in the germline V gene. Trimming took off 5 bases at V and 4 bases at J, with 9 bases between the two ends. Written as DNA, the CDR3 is TGTGCCAGCAGCCTTCGAAGGTACGAGCAGTACTTC. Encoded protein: CASSLRRYEQYF.

The CDR3 reads CASSQTESSYNEQFF. CDR3 nucleotide sequence: TGCGCCAGCAGCCAGACAGAGAGCTCCTACAATGAGCAGTTCTTC. The genes are TRBV5-1 and TRBJ2-1, with a tentative D call TRBD1 (5 bases). Trimming shortened V by 4 bases and J by 0 bases, and 11 bases separated the two germline ends. There are 15 residues in the CDR3. CDR1 is SGHRS and CDR2 is YFSETQ in the germline V gene. Based on the CDR3 plus reference TRBV5-1 and TRBJ2-1, the full variable domain is KAGVTQTPRYLIKTRGQQVTLSCSPISGHRSVSWYQQTPGQGLQFLFEYFSETQRNKGNFPGRFSGRQFSNSRSEMNVSTLELGDSALYLCASSQTESSYNEQFFGPGTRLTVL.

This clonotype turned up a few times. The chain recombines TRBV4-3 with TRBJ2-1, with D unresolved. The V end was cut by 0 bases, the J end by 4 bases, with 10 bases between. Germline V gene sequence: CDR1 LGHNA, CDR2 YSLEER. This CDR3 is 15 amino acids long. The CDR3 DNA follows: TGCGCCAGCAGCCAAGATTCAGGAGCATACAATGAGCAGTTCTTC. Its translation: CASSQDSGAYNEQFF.